A selection of T cell receptor beta chains follows, all from one sample in a study of response to subunit inactivated influenza vaccine. TCRdb ran MiXCR on the RT-PCR reads and lists one entry per CDR3 protein. The sample contains over 150,000 distinct CDR3 sequences, 14% of which appear only once. Here the sequenced sample was CD8+ T cells sorted from PBMCs, taken around 5 days after vaccination. These receptors were collected from a man aged 50-60 years who received an inactivated influenza vaccine. The CDR3 runs from the conserved cysteine through the conserved F or W.

v_gene	len	j_gene	CDR3aa
TRBV6-1	14	TRBJ1-1	CASRRTGGLTEAFF
TRBV27	12	TRBJ2-1	CASSAGAWQQFF
TRBV6-1	14	TRBJ2-5	CASSALGSLETQYF
TRBV20-1	14	TRBJ2-3	CSATTETRTDTQYF
TRBV12-3/TRBV12-4	15	TRBJ2-3	CASRPSGGPTDTQYF
TRBV4-2	12	TRBJ2-1	CASSQDPAEQFF
TRBV7-9	13	TRBJ2-1	CASSLVGGDEQFF
TRBV7-2	14	TRBJ2-7	CASSPGPSLYEQYF
TRBV12-3/TRBV12-4	14	TRBJ1-1	CASSFRDMNTEAFF
TRBV4-1	19	TRBJ1-5	CASSQGQGAELYSNQPQHF
TRBV28	12	TRBJ2-2	CASSLFTGELFF
TRBV7-9	13	TRBJ1-2	CASSLVGGNGYTF
TRBV20-1	16	TRBJ2-1	CSAREPGLAGAIEQFF
TRBV20-1	16	TRBJ2-7	CSARLPGTSGSYEQYF
TRBV20-1	15	TRBJ2-7	CSAYGLATSSYEQYF
TRBV28	15	TRBJ1-2	CASSFATGGYYGYTF
TRBV28	17	TRBJ1-3	CASSFWRGRDSGNTIYF
TRBV10-3	17	TRBJ2-1	CAISKDLAGVSYNEQFF
TRBV28	11	TRBJ2-1	CALSGEDEQFF
TRBV7-8	15	TRBJ1-1	CASSPGTGVNTEAFF
TRBV28	16	TRBJ2-5	CASSPWDPRWQETQYF
TRBV7-6	20	TRBJ2-7	CASSLEAGFVGTEGYYEQYF
TRBV6-5	18	TRBJ2-1	CASSYSSITSGSYNEQFF
TRBV12-3/TRBV12-4	12	TRBJ2-7	CASSFSPHEQYF
TRBV4-2	15	TRBJ2-7	CASSQYTGVNYEQYF
TRBV11-1	18	TRBJ1-2	CASSLAPGTELDSYGYTF
TRBV19	13	TRBJ1-6	CASRQGFGSPLHF
TRBV6-1	15	TRBJ1-3	CASNRQGYSGNTIYF
TRBV5-6	12	TRBJ2-1	CASSLRNNEQFF
TRBV6-2/TRBV6-3	16	TRBJ2-2	CASRFDRGGDTGELFF
TRBV5-4	18	TRBJ2-3	CASSFRIIAGPYTDTQYF
TRBV19	15	TRBJ2-1	CASSPSRPLGNEQFF
TRBV29-1	16	TRBJ2-3	CSVSSGLAVSTDTQYF
TRBV7-9	17	TRBJ1-1	CASIEPGTGNRYTEAFF
TRBV7-2	15	TRBJ2-3	CASSFNGGAIDTQYF
TRBV14	13	TRBJ2-7	CASDSGVSYEQYF
TRBV7-6	15	TRBJ2-2	CASSLEDRGAGELFF